This T cell receptor beta chain is from a study of cytomegalovirus exposure and HLA in healthy donors (dated by TCRdb to the late 2010s). Looking at the study overall: According to a later analysis, one platform produced both the approximately 110 validation repertoires and the 666 repertoires of the first cohort. Besides the first cohort of about 730 subjects, a separate validation cohort made up of 120 different subjects was used. The study aimed to test whether cataloging public T cell receptors could reveal signatures of past pathogen exposure. High-throughput TCR immunosequencing, statistical association of individual TCRs with disease status, and machine learning were combined to predict cytomegalovirus infection status. Broad study findings and their caveats: Most TCR sequences were observed very rarely across donors, whereas some public TCRs were present in many individuals. In both the original and validation cohorts, the classifier was reported to diagnose cytomegalovirus status with high specificity and sensitivity. The authors suggested that the approach could potentially be generalized to other disease states and immunological phenotypes. All 120 or so repertoires were used to score co-occurrence in the validation cohort in a later analysis, because that analysis had no HLA typing for the cohort. In vitro tests confirmed that a few of the cytomegalovirus-associated TCR beta chains recognize cytomegalovirus antigens. The study gave a list of roughly 150 TCR beta chains associated with cytomegalovirus. Of the cluster scores, 85% to 95% were above 0 in a later analysis, which found that TCRs clustered in the first cohort also tended to co-occur in the 90 to 150 validation repertoires.

As regards this clone: Its antigen has not been determined. Base qualities are not provided; no much larger clone lies one nucleotide away.

The CDR3 runs 13 residues from the cysteine to the phenylalanine. This entry keeps only the CDR3 DNA: 39 bases, framed from base 1. V drops 5 bases and J drops 5 bases, leaving 10 bases in between. The germline V gene yields SNHLY for CDR1 and FYNNEI for CDR2. Separate from the roughly 650-subject first cohort, the validation cohort of 90 to 150 subjects was the group to which the donors belonged. Libraries came from the immunoSEQ multiplex PCR assay. The authors processed their data as follows. A statistical classification framework was built to diagnose cytomegalovirus status from the catalog of TCR beta chain sequences. In TCRdb, the immuneACCESS table is reduced to in-frame sequences with V and J assigned. These tables do not hold every clone; where another copy was compared, an unresolved V gene accounts for under half, and the others remain unexplained. That table furnishes V, J and clone size, whereas the DNA furnished D and trimming. The sample table shows around 170,000 clones, and 88% are seen once. In total, the top ten clones hold 3% of the sample.

Sequencing input: PBMCs. This TCR was sampled from a young man in good health and CMV-seronegative. The chain was built from TRBV2 and TRBJ2-1; a confident D gene designation cannot be given. At the DNA level, the sequence is TGTGCCAGCAGTAATGACATGAACAATGAGCAGTTCTTC. Translated, it gives CASSNDMNNEQFF.